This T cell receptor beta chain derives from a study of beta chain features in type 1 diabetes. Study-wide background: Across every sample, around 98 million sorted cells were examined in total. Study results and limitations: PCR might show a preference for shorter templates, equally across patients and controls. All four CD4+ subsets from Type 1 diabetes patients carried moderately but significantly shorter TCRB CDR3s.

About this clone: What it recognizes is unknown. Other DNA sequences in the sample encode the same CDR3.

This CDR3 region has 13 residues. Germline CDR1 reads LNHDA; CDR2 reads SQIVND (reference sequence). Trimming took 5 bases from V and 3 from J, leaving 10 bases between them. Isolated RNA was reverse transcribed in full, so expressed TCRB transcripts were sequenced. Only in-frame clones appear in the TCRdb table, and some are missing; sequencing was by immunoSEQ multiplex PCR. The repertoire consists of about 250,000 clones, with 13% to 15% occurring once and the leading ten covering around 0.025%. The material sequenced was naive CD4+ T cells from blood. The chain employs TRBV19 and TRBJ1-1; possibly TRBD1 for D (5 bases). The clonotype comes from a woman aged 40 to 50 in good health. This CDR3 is CASSLDRDTEAFF. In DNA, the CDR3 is TGTGCCAGTAGTCTCGACAGAGACACTGAAGCTTTCTTT.